Reported below is one T cell receptor beta chain. This entry is derived from a study of blood T cell repertoires in COVID-19. In the authors' workflow: Nucleated cell counts were estimated from reference gene primer amplification. TCRdb's table, derived via immunoSEQ multiplex PCR, lists solely in-frame clones and lacks some. For V, J and clone size, that table is used; D and trimming come from the DNA. The sample contains 400,000 to 550,000 clones, roughly 87% of which appear only once. Deletions cut 7 bases from V and 2 bases from J, with 12 bases between. The CDR3 is made up of 13 amino acids. Looked up from germline, CDR1 is SGHRS and CDR2 is YFSETQ.

The clonotype originates from a woman under 30 with acute COVID-19. The chain has TRBV5-1 and TRBJ2-5; D is possibly TRBD1 (6 bases). Input material: PBMCs or T cells enriched from blood (not recorded which). This chain's CDR3 is CASRRTEQETQYF. The DNA of the CDR3 is TGCGCCAGCCGCCGGACAGAACAAGAGACCCAGTACTTC.